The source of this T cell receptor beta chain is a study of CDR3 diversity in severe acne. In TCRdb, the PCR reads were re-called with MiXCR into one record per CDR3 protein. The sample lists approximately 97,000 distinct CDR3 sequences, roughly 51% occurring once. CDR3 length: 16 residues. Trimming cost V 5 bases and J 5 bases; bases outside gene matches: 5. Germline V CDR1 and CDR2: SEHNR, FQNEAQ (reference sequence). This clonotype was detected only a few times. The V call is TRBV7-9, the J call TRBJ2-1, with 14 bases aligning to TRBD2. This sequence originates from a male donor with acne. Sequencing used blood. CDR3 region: CASSPTSGRDNNEQFF. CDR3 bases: TGTGCCAGCAGCCCGACTAGCGGGAGGGATAACAATGAGCAGTTCTTC.